These T cell receptor beta chains were read from a single sample in a study of human T cells and chemical hapten exposure. TCRdb re-called the RACE reads with MiXCR, one entry per CDR3 protein. The table records just under 350,000 distinct CDR3 sequences, under 8% of them present only once. Sequencing was performed on whole blood, taken in connection with sensitization to the hapten diphenylcyclopropenone (DPC). These receptors originate from a young woman with alopecia areata. Some clones in this sample may be carry-over from other donors' samples. Both conserved end residues are part of each CDR3. The order of the fields is J gene, V gene, clone size, D gene, CDR3 length, CDR3 DNA, CDR3 protein. The D gene is left open where the match is weak. A clone size is listed for some rows: how often the clone was seen (once, few, many), or a class if it is expanded.

TRBJ2-6,TRBV7-2,many,.,17,TGTGCCAGCAGCTTAGGCTTCCTGACCTCTGGGGCCAACGTCCTGACTTTC,CASSLGFLTSGANVLTF
TRBJ2-7,TRBV10-3,.,.,14,TGTGCCATCAGTGAGGTAACGGGTTCCTACGAGCAGTACTTC,CAISEVTGSYEQYF
TRBJ1-2,TRBV12-2,.,.,16,TGTGCAAGTCGCTTAGCCGGCGGGGCGCACGACTATGGCTACACCTTC,CASRLAGGAHDYGYTF
TRBJ2-7,TRBV12-3/TRBV12-4,.,.,15,TGTGCCAGCAGACGGAGGGGTTCAGGATCCTACGAGCAGTACTTC,CASRRRGSGSYEQYF
TRBJ1-5,TRBV7-2,.,.,13,TGTGCCAGCAGCCGAGGGGCCAATCAGCCCCAGCATTTT,CASSRGANQPQHF
TRBJ1-5,TRBV5-1,many,.,15,TGCGCCAGCAGCTTGGAAGGCAGGGGCAATCAGCCCCAGCATTTT,CASSLEGRGNQPQHF
TRBJ2-6,TRBV5-6,many,.,14,TGTGCCAGCAGCAGGATCTCTGGGGCCAACGTCCTGACTTTC,CASSRISGANVLTF
TRBJ2-1,TRBV7-8,.,TRBD2,18,TGTGCCAGCAGCTACGCGTCCGGGACTAGCGGGGGGGCCAATGAGCAGTTCTTC,CASSYASGTSGGANEQFF
TRBJ1-2,TRBV28,many,.,14,TGTGCCAGCAATTCCGCCGGGAAACCGTTTGGCTACACCTTC,CASNSAGKPFGYTF
TRBJ2-1,TRBV28,few,.,13,TGTGCCAGCAGTTTCCCTCCCTCCAATGAGCAGTTCTTC,CASSFPPSNEQFF
TRBJ2-3,TRBV28,.,TRBD2,17,TGTGCCAGCAGTTCCCTTGGGAGGGGCTGGAACACAGATACGCAGTATTTT,CASSSLGRGWNTDTQYF
TRBJ1-1,TRBV7-6,few,.,15,TGTGCCAGCAGCCGGGCGGACGGGTGGAACACTGAAGCTTTCTTT,CASSRADGWNTEAFF
TRBJ2-3,TRBV6-1,.,.,15,TGTGCCAGCAGTGAAGGCCTTCACCACACAGATACGCAGTATTTT,CASSEGLHHTDTQYF
TRBJ2-3,TRBV20-1,few,.,15,TGCAGTGCTAGTCTCCGGCGGACTAGCACAGATACGCAGTATTTT,CSASLRRTSTDTQYF
TRBJ1-4,TRBV28,many,TRBD1,15,TGTGCCAGCAGTACGGGACAGACAACTAATGAAAAACTGTTTTTT,CASSTGQTTNEKLFF
TRBJ1-1,TRBV7-8,.,.,14,TGTGCCAGCAGCTTCCAGGGGCTTGGCACTGAAGCTTTCTTT,CASSFQGLGTEAFF
TRBJ1-2,TRBV7-2,.,.,14,TGTGCCAGCAGCTTAGGGGGGAGGCCGTATGGCTACACCTTC,CASSLGGRPYGYTF
TRBJ2-3,TRBV6-6,few,.,16,TGTGCCAGCAGTTACCGGCCGGGGGGCCAAACAGATACGCAGTATTTT,CASSYRPGGQTDTQYF
TRBJ2-4,TRBV6-2/TRBV6-3,many,.,15,TGTGCCACCTCCGAGACCCCTCAAACCAAAAACATTCAGTACTTC,CATSETPQTKNIQYF
TRBJ2-3,TRBV13,.,TRBD1,17,TGTGCCAGCAGCTTAGGCCGGCGGACAGGGCCAGGGGATACGCAGTATTTT,CASSLGRRTGPGDTQYF
TRBJ2-3,TRBV9,.,.,17,TGTGCCAGCAGCCCCCTTCAATTGGGGGGGGCGTTAGATACGCAGTATTTT,CASSPLQLGGALDTQYF
TRBJ2-1,TRBV24-1,few,TRBD2,16,TGTGCCACCAGTGAACCGACTAGCGGGGGAAACAATGAGCAGTTCTTC,CATSEPTSGGNNEQFF
TRBJ1-5,TRBV2,few,.,16,TGTGCCAGCAGGGAAACCGGGAGTTTCGGCAATCAGCCCCAGCATTTT,CASRETGSFGNQPQHF
TRBJ2-6,TRBV4-2,few,.,18,TGTGCCAGCAGCCAAGATATCAGGGGCGCTTCTGGGGCCAACGTCCTGACTTTC,CASSQDIRGASGANVLTF
TRBJ1-2,TRBV20-1,.,.,15,TGCAGTGCTAGAGGTGGGGGGAGGTCAAACTATGGCTACACCTTC,CSARGGGRSNYGYTF
TRBJ2-6,TRBV27,.,.,13,TGTGCCAGCAGTTTTCTAGGGGCCAACGTCCTGACTTTC,CASSFLGANVLTF
TRBJ2-1,TRBV6-1,few,TRBD2,20,TGTGCCAGCAGTCCCATTTCTAGCGGGGTCTTCGTGAGCTCCTACAATGAGCAGTTCTTC,CASSPISSGVFVSSYNEQFF
TRBJ2-1,TRBV20-1,many,TRBD2,17,TGCAGTGCTAGAAGTCTACTAGCGCTAAGGTCCTACAATGAGCAGTTCTTC,CSARSLLALRSYNEQFF
TRBJ2-2,TRBV6-2/TRBV6-3,.,.,17,TGTGCCAGCAGTTTTGCAGGGGGGATCTGGAAGGCCGGGGAGCTGTTTTTT,CASSFAGGIWKAGELFF
TRBJ1-1,TRBV6-1,few,.,15,TGTGCCAGCAGTGTAACCAGGGGATCGAACACTGAAGCTTTCTTT,CASSVTRGSNTEAFF
TRBJ2-5,TRBV28,many,TRBD1,14,TGTGCCAGCAGTTCCCGACAGGGACAAGAGACCCAGTACTTC,CASSSRQGQETQYF